The 8 T cell receptor beta chains reported below all come from one sample, sequenced in a study of blood T cell repertoires in COVID-19. Sequenced by immunoSEQ multiplex PCR; TCRdb stores in-frame clones only, minus some. The data contain around 190,000 clones, about 90% of them seen just once; the ten biggest clones take up roughly 20%. Sequencing was carried out using peripheral blood. The receptors derive from a man in his 70s with active or convalescent COVID-19.

The CDR3 region has the DNA TGCGCCAGCAGCCCCTACGACAGGGTAGAATCACCCCTCCACTTT. Its translation: CASSPYDRVESPLHF. The chain joins TRBV4-1 to TRBJ1-6, with 7 positions matching TRBD1. The CDR3 covers 15 residues. Germline CDR1 MGHRA, CDR2 YSYEKL. Trimming took 4 bases from V and 10 from J; bases not matched to a gene: 10.

This clone appeared a few times. This chain connects TRBV12-3 or TRBV12-4 to TRBJ1-2; 8 bases are a match to TRBD1. The CDR3 consists of 13 residues. Germline trimming cut 7 bases from V and 8 bases from J; bases unmatched to any gene: 9. Here the CDR3 reads CASIARTGRGYTF. As DNA, the CDR3 is TGTGCCAGCATCGCCCGGACAGGGCGAGGCTACACCTTC.

This chain uses TRBV25-1 with TRBJ1-2; a weak D match, TRBD1 (6 bases). This CDR3 region has 14 residues. V shed 6 bases and J shed 6 bases, with 17 bases lying between them. Germline CDR1 reads MGHDK; CDR2 reads SYGVNS. The CDR3 nucleotides read TGTGCCAGCAGCGCATCTGAAGGGGGTAATGGCTACACCTTC. Translated, it gives CASSASEGGNGYTF.

The chain carries TRBV9 and TRBJ2-1; D is undetermined. V lost 3 bases to trimming and J lost 0 bases, with 16 bases between them. This CDR3 spans 17 amino acids. Germline V gene data show CDR1 as SGDLS and CDR2 as YYNGEE. The CDR3 here is CASSESGQASSYNEQFF. The DNA of the CDR3 is TGTGCCAGCAGCGAATCTGGGCAGGCCAGCTCCTACAATGAGCAGTTCTTC.

This chain joins TRBV18 and TRBJ2-5; D is unclear. The CDR3 consists of 14 residues. Germline CDR1 and CDR2: KGHSH and LQKENI. The V gene lost 2 bases and the J gene lost 2 bases, with 9 bases spanning the gap. This CDR3 is CASSPTAPQETQYF. In DNA, the CDR3 is TGTGCCAGCTCACCAACTGCTCCACAAGAGACCCAGTACTTC. Full variable domain (remainder filled in from reference TRBV18 and TRBJ2-5): NAGVMQNPRHLVRRRGQEARLRCSPMKGHSHVYWYRQLPEEGLKFMVYLQKENIIDESGMPKERFSAEFPKEGPSILRIQQVVRGDSAAYFCASSPTAPQETQYFGPGTRLLVL.

The chain carries TRBV11-2 and TRBJ2-2, with a weak D call TRBD2 (5 bases). V lost 3 bases, J lost 3 bases, and 5 bases lay in between. The length of the CDR3 is 13 residues. Per the germline V gene, CDR1 is SGHAT and CDR2 is FQNNGV. CDR3 loop: CASSLDYTGELFF. CDR3 DNA: TGTGCCAGCAGCTTGGACTACACCGGGGAGCTGTTTTTT. Based on the CDR3 plus reference TRBV11-2 and TRBJ2-2, the full variable domain is EAGVAQSPRYKIIEKRQSVAFWCNPISGHATLYWYQQILGQGPKLLIQFQNNGVVDDSQLPKDRFSAERLKGVDSTLKIQPAKLEDSAVYLCASSLDYTGELFFGEGSRLTVL.

This clone has only one observation. The chain employs TRBV30 and TRBJ2-7; TRBD2 matches 7 bases. Germline V gene sequence: CDR1 GTSNPN, CDR2 SVGIG (reference sequence). V shed 0 bases, J shed 4 bases, and the junction held 3 bases outside the gene matches. This CDR3 has 13 residues. The DNA of the CDR3 is TGTGCCTGGAGTGTCGGGGGGACGTACGAGCAGTACTTC. Protein: CAWSVGGTYEQYF.

The chain recombines TRBV5-1 with TRBJ2-1, with D maybe TRBD1 (7 bases). Germline-derived CDR1 and CDR2 are SGHRS and YFSETQ. The CDR3 consists of 12 residues. V lost 6 bases to trimming and J lost 8 bases, with 12 bases between them. CDR3 residues: CASTRRGDEQFF. In DNA, the CDR3 is TGCGCCAGCACCCGCAGGGGGGATGAGCAGTTCTTC. Full variable domain (rest looked up from reference TRBV5-1 and TRBJ2-1): KAGVTQTPRYLIKTRGQQVTLSCSPISGHRSVSWYQQTPGQGLQFLFEYFSETQRNKGNFPGRFSGRQFSNSRSEMNVSTLELGDSALYLCASTRRGDEQFFGPGTRLTVL.